This is a list of T cell receptor beta chains from one sample in a study of monozygotic twins with inflammatory bowel disease. For each CDR3 protein, TCRdb gives one entry from its re-call of the 5' RACE reads, without DNA. The sample has roughly 150,000 distinct CDR3 sequences. Sequenced: blood. These receptors originate from a human donor with ulcerative colitis or Crohn's disease, or a healthy co-twin of an affected twin (not recorded which). Both conserved end residues are part of each CDR3.

>TRBV19|TRBJ2-3
CASTYDAADTQYF
>TRBV15|TRBJ2-2
CATSRDFGTGVTGELFF
>TRBV7-3|TRBJ2-1
CASSPTRVAGGSGNEQFF
>TRBV30|TRBJ1-5
CAWTRQGIGYQPQHF
>TRBV7-9|TRBJ2-6
CASSLAPGGSGANVLTF
>TRBV24-1|TRBJ2-7
CATSDDRGSGEQYF
>TRBV18|TRBJ2-2
CASSPRGLSTGELFF
>TRBV7-2|TRBJ2-3
CASSQPGGIPEDTQYF
>TRBV7-9|TRBJ2-7
CASSLGNAGHEQYF
>TRBV9|TRBJ2-1
CASSEGGQSYNEQFF
>TRBV2|TRBJ2-1
CASRSAYNEQFF
>TRBV6-5|TRBJ2-2
CATQKEVSGELFF
>TRBV20-1|TRBJ2-2
CSASGQRGLYTGELFF
>TRBV20-1|TRBJ1-5
CSAREFLGRSNQPQHF
>TRBV7-2|TRBJ2-7
CASSQTSGRTPGEQYF
>TRBV7-3|TRBJ2-5
CASSRGSQETQYF